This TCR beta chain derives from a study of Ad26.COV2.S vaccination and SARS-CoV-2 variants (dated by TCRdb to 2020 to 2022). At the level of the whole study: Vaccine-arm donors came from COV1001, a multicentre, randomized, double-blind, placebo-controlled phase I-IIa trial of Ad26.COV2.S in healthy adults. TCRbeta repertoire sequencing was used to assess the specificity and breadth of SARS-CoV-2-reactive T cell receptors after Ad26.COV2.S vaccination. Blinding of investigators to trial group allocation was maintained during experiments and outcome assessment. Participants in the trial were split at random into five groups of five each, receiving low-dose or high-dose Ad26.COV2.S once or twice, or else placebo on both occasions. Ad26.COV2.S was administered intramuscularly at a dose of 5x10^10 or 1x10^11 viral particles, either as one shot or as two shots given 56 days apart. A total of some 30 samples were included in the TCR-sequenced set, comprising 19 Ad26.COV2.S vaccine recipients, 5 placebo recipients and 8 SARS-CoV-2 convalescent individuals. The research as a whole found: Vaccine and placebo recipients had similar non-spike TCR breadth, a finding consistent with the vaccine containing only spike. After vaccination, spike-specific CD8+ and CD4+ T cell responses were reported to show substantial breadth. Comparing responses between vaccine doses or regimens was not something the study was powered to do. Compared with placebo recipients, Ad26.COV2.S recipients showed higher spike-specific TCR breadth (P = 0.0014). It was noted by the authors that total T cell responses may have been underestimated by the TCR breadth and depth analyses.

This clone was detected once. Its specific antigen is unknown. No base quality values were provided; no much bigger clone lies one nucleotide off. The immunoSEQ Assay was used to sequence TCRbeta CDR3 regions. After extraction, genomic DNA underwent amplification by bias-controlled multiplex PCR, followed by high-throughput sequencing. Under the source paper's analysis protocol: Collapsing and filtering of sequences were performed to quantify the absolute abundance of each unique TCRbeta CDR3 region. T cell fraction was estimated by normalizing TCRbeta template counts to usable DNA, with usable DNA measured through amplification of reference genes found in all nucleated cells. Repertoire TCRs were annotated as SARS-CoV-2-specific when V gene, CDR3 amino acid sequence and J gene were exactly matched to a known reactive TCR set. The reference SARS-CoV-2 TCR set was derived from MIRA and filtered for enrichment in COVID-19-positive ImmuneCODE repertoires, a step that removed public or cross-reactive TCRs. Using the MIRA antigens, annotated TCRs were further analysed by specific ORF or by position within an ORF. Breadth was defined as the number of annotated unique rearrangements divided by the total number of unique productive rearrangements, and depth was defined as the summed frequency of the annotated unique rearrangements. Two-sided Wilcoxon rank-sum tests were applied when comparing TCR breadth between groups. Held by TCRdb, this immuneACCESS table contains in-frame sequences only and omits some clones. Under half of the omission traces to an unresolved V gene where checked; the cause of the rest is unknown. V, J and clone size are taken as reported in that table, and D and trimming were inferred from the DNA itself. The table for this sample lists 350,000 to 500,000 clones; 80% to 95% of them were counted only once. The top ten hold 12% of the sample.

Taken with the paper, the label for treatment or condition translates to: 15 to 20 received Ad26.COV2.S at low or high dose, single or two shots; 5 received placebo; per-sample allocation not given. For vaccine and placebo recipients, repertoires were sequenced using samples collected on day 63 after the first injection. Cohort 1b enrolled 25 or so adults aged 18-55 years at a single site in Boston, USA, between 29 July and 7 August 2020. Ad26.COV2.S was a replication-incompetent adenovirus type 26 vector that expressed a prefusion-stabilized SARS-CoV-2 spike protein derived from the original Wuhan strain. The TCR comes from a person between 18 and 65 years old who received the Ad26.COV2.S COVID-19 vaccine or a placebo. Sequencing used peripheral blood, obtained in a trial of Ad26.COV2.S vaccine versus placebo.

The CDR3: CASSLTGTSVYEQYF. The sequenced DNA: TGTGCCAGCAGCCTCACCGGGACTAGCGTCTACGAGCAGTACTTC. Here the chain combines TRBV6-5 and TRBJ2-7; 10 bases in the junction line up with TRBD2. The germline V gene sets CDR1 to MNHEY and CDR2 to SVGAGI. Compared with germline, V lacks 6 bases and J lacks 3 bases; bases without a gene match: 8. Its CDR3 holds 15 amino acids, cysteine through phenylalanine. Only the CDR3 part of the read is kept: 45 bases, read in frame from the first base.